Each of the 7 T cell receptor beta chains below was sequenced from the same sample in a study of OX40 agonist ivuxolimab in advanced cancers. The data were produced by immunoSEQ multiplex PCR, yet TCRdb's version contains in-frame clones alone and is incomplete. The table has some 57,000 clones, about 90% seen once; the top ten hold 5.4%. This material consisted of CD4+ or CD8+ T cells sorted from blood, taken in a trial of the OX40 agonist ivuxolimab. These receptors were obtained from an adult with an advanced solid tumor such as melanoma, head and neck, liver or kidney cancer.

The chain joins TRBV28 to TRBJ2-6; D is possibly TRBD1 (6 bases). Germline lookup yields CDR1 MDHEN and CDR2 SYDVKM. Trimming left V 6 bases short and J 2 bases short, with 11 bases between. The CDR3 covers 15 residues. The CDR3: CASSRTAAGANVLTF. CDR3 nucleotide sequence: TGTGCCAGCAGCAGGACAGCTGCTGGGGCCAACGTCCTGACTTTC.

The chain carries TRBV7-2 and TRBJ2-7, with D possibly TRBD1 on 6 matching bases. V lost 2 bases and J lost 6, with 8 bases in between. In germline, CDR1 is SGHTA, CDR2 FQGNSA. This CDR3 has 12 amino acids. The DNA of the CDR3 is TGTGCCAGCAGCTTACAGGGGCTCGAGCAGTACTTC. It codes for CASSLQGLEQYF.

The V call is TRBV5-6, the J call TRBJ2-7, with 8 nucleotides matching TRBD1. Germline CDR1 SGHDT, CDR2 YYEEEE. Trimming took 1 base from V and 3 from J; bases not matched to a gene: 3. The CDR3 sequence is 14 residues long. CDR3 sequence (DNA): TGTGCCAGCAGCTTGAGGGGACAGGACTACGAGCAGTACTTC. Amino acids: CASSLRGQDYEQYF.

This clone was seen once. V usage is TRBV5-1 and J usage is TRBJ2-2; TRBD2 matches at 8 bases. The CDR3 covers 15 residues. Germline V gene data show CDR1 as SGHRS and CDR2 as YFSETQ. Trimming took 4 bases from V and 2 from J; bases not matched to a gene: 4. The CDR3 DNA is TGCGCCAGCAGCCCCGGGACTAGTAACACCGGGGAGCTGTTTTTT. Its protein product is CASSPGTSNTGELFF.

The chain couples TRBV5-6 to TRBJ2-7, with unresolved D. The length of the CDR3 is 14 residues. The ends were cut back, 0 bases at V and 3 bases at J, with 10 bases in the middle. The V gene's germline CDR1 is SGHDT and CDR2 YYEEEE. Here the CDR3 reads CASSLADVDYEQYF. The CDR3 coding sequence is TGTGCCAGCAGCTTGGCCGATGTAGACTACGAGCAGTACTTC.

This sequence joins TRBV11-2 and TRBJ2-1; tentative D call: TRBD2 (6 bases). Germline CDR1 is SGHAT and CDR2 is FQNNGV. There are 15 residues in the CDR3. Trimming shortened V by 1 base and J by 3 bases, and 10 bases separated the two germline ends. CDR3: CASSLAGVGYNEQFF. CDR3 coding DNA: TGTGCCAGCAGCTTAGCGGGAGTCGGCTACAATGAGCAGTTCTTC.

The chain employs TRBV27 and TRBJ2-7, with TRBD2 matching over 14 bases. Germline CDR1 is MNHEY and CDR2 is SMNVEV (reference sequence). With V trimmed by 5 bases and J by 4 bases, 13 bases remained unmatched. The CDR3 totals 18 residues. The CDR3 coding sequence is TGTGCCAGCAGTCTCACTGAGAGACTAGCGGGAGGGATTTACGAGCAGTACTTC. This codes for CASSLTERLAGGIYEQYF.